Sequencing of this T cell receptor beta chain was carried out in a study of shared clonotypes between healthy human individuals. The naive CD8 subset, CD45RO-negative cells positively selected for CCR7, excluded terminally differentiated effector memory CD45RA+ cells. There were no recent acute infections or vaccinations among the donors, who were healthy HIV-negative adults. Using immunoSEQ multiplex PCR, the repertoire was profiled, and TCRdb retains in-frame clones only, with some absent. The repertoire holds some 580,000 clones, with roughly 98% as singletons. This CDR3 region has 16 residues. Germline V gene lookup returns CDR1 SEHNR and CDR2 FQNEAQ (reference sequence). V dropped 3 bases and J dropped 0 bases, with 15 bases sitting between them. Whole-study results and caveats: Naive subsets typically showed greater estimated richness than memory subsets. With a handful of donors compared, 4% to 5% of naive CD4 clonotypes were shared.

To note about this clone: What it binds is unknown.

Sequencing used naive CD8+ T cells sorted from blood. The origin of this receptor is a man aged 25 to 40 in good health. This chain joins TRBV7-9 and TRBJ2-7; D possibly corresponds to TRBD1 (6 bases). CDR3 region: CASSFTTGLSSYEQYF. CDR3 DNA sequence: TGTGCCAGCAGCTTCACCACAGGGTTGAGCTCCTACGAGCAGTACTTC.